The subject of this entry is one T cell receptor beta chain. The antigen is not known. This specimen belongs to a study of cytomegalovirus exposure and HLA in healthy donors. Germline V gene data show CDR1 as SEHNR and CDR2 as FQNEAQ (reference sequence). V was trimmed by 4 bases and J by 4 bases, leaving 17 bases between them. The CDR3 runs 17 residues. The study, taken as a whole, reports: Several top significant clusters appeared, in a later analysis, to be linked to common viral pathogens. Across donors, most TCRs were seen rarely, yet some public ones were widespread.

The PCR made use of 60 Vbeta and 13 Jbeta primers. Method: immunoSEQ multiplex PCR; TCRdb's copy keeps in-frame clones and lacks some. This table holds around 120,000 clones, approximately 76% found once. The J gene is TRBJ2-6, the V gene TRBV7-9; D is perhaps TRBD1 (6 bases). This TCR derives from a man aged 55 to 69 in good health and CMV-seropositive. What was sequenced was PBMCs. CDR3 loop: CASSSTSTGRGANVLTF. DNA for the CDR3: TGTGCCAGCAGCTCGACTTCGACAGGCCGGGGGGCCAACGTCCTGACTTTC.